These 2 T cell receptor beta chains came from one sample sequenced in a study of identifying expanded T cells in peripheral blood. The table came from immunoSEQ multiplex PCR; TCRdb's copy has only in-frame clones and leaves some out. The profile shows around 99,000 clones, roughly nine tenths of them singletons. The sample taken for sequencing was blood. These receptors were taken from a person aged 18 to 70 in good health.

This clone was counted a single time. The rearrangement links TRBV11-2 to TRBJ2-1, with TRBD1 matching over 7 bases. The length of the CDR3 is 15 residues. The trim removed 5 bases at V and 2 bases at J, leaving 6 bases unmatched. Per germline, CDR1 SGHAT and CDR2 FQNNGV. CDR3 protein: CASSGYRGAYNEQFF. The CDR3 DNA reads TGTGCCAGCAGCGGCTACAGGGGCGCCTACAATGAGCAGTTCTTC.

This chain connects TRBV5-1 to TRBJ2-2, with D unresolved. Germline V gives CDR1 SGHRS, CDR2 YFSETQ. Trimming pared 1 base from V and 1 base from J, leaving 8 bases between. The CDR3 sequence is 15 residues long. The CDR3: CASSLIEQNTGELFF. The CDR3 DNA sequence: TGCGCCAGCAGCTTGATCGAGCAGAACACCGGGGAGCTGTTTTTT.